This entry lists 26 T cell receptor beta chains sequenced from one sample in a study of T-cell memory formation after mild COVID-19. A single record per CDR3 protein comes from TCRdb applying MiXCR to the 5' RACE reads. The sample yields some 150,000 distinct CDR3 sequences, 15% to 20% seen once. Input material: PBMCs or a T cell subset sorted from them (not recorded which). These receptors all stem from an adult woman who had mild COVID-19 (a few samples of this study predate the infection). Cell type and time point are not known.

The rearrangement links TRBV20-1 to TRBJ2-1; 10 positions agree with TRBD2. The CDR3 spans 15 residues. V lost 0 bases, J lost 8 bases, and 7 bases stayed unmatched. Germline values: CDR1 DFQATT, CDR2 SNEGSKA (reference sequence). CDR3 sequence reads: CSARDRASGSDEQFF. The DNA of the CDR3 is TGCAGTGCTAGAGATCGGGCTAGCGGGAGCGATGAGCAGTTCTTC.

The genes are TRBV5-6 and TRBJ1-1, with D perhaps TRBD1 (6 bases). In germline, CDR1 is SGHDT, CDR2 YYEEEE. The CDR3 has 12 amino acids. The V gene lost 4 bases and the J gene lost 8 bases, with 12 bases spanning the gap. As DNA, the CDR3 is TGTGCCAGCAGCAGAAACAGGGTAGAAGCTTTCTTT. Its protein is CASSRNRVEAFF.

This chain links TRBV3-1 with TRBJ1-5; a possible D gene is TRBD1 (6 bases). Germline V gives CDR1 LGHDT, CDR2 YNNKEL (reference sequence). V shed 1 base and J shed 9 bases, with 16 bases lying between them. This CDR3 is built from 15 residues. The CDR3 protein is CASSQGSGERGPQHF. The DNA of the CDR3 is TGTGCCAGCAGCCAAGGATCAGGGGAGCGGGGGCCCCAGCATTTT.

This clonotype was counted a few times. The chain carries TRBV25-1 and TRBJ2-1; D not resolved. The V gene lost 6 bases and the J gene lost 8 bases, with 20 bases spanning the gap. This CDR3 spans 15 amino acids. Germline assignment: CDR1 MGHDK and CDR2 SYGVNS. The CDR3 loop reads CASSPKGSWNDEQFF. CDR3 DNA sequence: TGTGCCAGCAGCCCTAAGGGCTCATGGAATGATGAGCAGTTCTTC.

This clonotype occurred a few times. The rearrangement uses TRBV6-2 or TRBV6-3 and TRBJ2-7; the D call may be TRBD1 or TRBD2 (5 bases each). The CDR3 runs 15 residues. V lost 4 bases and J lost 0, with 13 bases in between. Germline assignment: CDR1 MNHEY and CDR2 SVGEGT. The CDR3 DNA follows: TGTGCCAGCAGTTGGGACGAAAGGAGCTCCTACGAGCAGTACTTC. As protein: CASSWDERSSYEQYF.

V gene TRBV5-1 combines with J gene TRBJ2-2, with 7 bases that match TRBD2. This CDR3 region has 18 residues. CDR1 is SGHRS and CDR2 is YFSETQ in the germline V gene. Trimming took 0 bases from V and 1 from J; bases not matched to a gene: 9. The CDR3 sequence is CASSLAPLTSLNTGELFF. CDR3 nucleotide sequence: TGCGCCAGCAGCTTGGCCCCTCTGACTAGCCTGAACACCGGGGAGCTGTTTTTT.

V and J are TRBV5-1 and TRBJ2-1, with D unresolved. Trimming removed 2 bases at V and 5 bases at J, with 11 bases between. The germline CDR1 and CDR2 sequences are SGHRS and YFSETQ. CDR3 length: 14 residues. In DNA form, the CDR3 reads TGCGCCAGCAGCTTTACTCGACGGGACAATGAGCAGTTCTTC. Translating it yields CASSFTRRDNEQFF. The full variable domain, completed using reference TRBV5-1 and TRBJ2-1, is KAGVTQTPRYLIKTRGQQVTLSCSPISGHRSVSWYQQTPGQGLQFLFEYFSETQRNKGNFPGRFSGRQFSNSRSEMNVSTLELGDSALYLCASSFTRRDNEQFFGPGTRLTVL.

Ten or more counts support this clonotype. This chain connects TRBV19 to TRBJ2-3, with D possibly being TRBD1 (6 bases). Germline V CDR1 and CDR2: LNHDA, SQIVND (reference sequence). CDR3 length equals 13 residues. The ends were cut back, 5 bases at V and 9 bases at J, with 15 bases in the middle. The DNA for the CDR3 is TGTGCCAGTAGTTGGACAGAGGACGCGACGCAGTATTTT. This codes for CASSWTEDATQYF.

In DNA, the CDR3 is TGTGCCAGTAGTATAGATACTCGGCCCCCACGAGGGACCCAGTACTTC. Its protein product is CASSIDTRPPRGTQYF. The rearrangement uses TRBV19 and TRBJ2-5; D gene ambiguous. The CDR3 is 16 amino acids. Germline CDR1 LNHDA, CDR2 SQIVND (reference sequence). Trimming stripped 0 bases from V and 7 bases from J, with 18 bases between.

The CDR3 loop is CASSYSEGSSYEQYF. CDR3 in DNA: TGTGCCAGCAGTTACTCCGAAGGGAGTTCCTACGAGCAGTACTTC. The chain recombines TRBV6-5 with TRBJ2-7; D may be TRBD2 (5 bases). V lost 0 bases and J lost 1, with 10 bases in between. CDR1 MNHEY and CDR2 SVGAGI come from the germline V gene. This CDR3 is built from 15 residues.

This chain uses TRBV29-1 with TRBJ1-3; a weak D match, TRBD1 (5 bases). Germline V gives CDR1 SQVTM, CDR2 ANQGSEA. The CDR3 length is 13 residues. V was trimmed by 4 bases and J by 8 bases, leaving 15 bases between them. The CDR3 DNA follows: TGCAGCGTTGGGAGGGGAGTAGGGGACACCATATATTTT. Encoded protein: CSVGRGVGDTIYF. The complete variable domain, with remaining parts taken from reference TRBV29-1 and TRBJ1-3, reads SAVISQKPSRDICQRGTSLTIQCQVDSQVTMMFWYRQQPGQSLTLIATANQGSEATYESGFVIDKFPISRPNLTFSTLTVSNMSPEDSSIYLCSVGRGVGDTIYFGEGSWLTVV.

The CDR3 protein is CSASRQGAANEKLFF. Written as DNA, the CDR3 is TGCAGTGCTAGTAGACAGGGGGCAGCTAATGAAAAACTGTTTTTT. J is TRBJ1-4 and V is TRBV20-1, with TRBD1 identical over 10 bases. Germline lookup yields CDR1 DFQATT and CDR2 SNEGSKA (reference sequence). The CDR3 runs to 15 residues. The J segment lost 3 bases and the V segment lost 3 bases, leaving 4 bases of the junction unmatched.

This clonotype has just a few counts. The chain is built from TRBV12-3 or TRBV12-4 and TRBJ1-6; D unresolved. The V end lost 3 bases, the J end lost 3 bases, and 6 bases lay between the germline ends. This CDR3 comprises 14 residues. The CDR3 DNA sequence: TGTGCCAGCAGTTTCGGTTTCTATAATTCACCCCTCCACTTT. Protein product: CASSFGFYNSPLHF.

This rearrangement joins TRBV5-1 to TRBJ1-4, with D perhaps TRBD1 (6 bases). The V gene's germline CDR1 is SGHRS and CDR2 YFSETQ. This CDR3 has 18 amino acids. V was clipped by 3 bases and J by 0 bases, with 18 bases between them. CDR3 amino acids: CASSSGTNVVATNEKLFF. CDR3 DNA: TGCGCCAGCAGCTCCGGGACAAACGTAGTTGCAACTAATGAAAAACTGTTTTTT. The full variable domain, completed using reference TRBV5-1 and TRBJ1-4, is KAGVTQTPRYLIKTRGQQVTLSCSPISGHRSVSWYQQTPGQGLQFLFEYFSETQRNKGNFPGRFSGRQFSNSRSEMNVSTLELGDSALYLCASSSGTNVVATNEKLFFGSGTQLSVL.

This clonotype was observed a few times. The chain uses TRBV29-1 and TRBJ2-7, with D unresolved. Between the trimmed V and J ends, which lost 5 bases and 2 bases, there was a span of 10 bases. Germline V lookup: CDR1 SQVTM, CDR2 ANQGSEA. The CDR3 is made up of 12 amino acids. DNA of the CDR3: TGCAGCGTTCAAAGCCTAGCCTACGAGCAGTACTTC. Translating gives CSVQSLAYEQYF.

This clonotype was found a few times. The V gene is TRBV6-2 or TRBV6-3, the J gene TRBJ2-1, with 9 nucleotides matching TRBD2. The junction had 7 bases not matched to a gene; V was cut back by 0 bases and J by 7 bases. This CDR3 region has 16 residues. Germline V gives CDR1 MNHEY, CDR2 SVGEGT. The CDR3 region is CASSYSRGRAGNEQFF. The CDR3 DNA follows: TGTGCCAGCAGTTACTCGCGCGGGAGGGCCGGGAATGAGCAGTTCTTC.

At least ten counts were recorded for this clonotype. The gene calls are TRBV7-8 and TRBJ2-7, with D uncertain. Trimming shortened V by 5 bases and J by 0 bases, and 14 bases separated the two germline ends. Germline V gene sequence: CDR1 SGHVS, CDR2 FQNEAQ. The CDR3 consists of 15 residues. The CDR3, as DNA: TGTGCCAGCAGCCCTACCGGGCTATACTCCTACGAGCAGTACTTC. This encodes CASSPTGLYSYEQYF. The full variable domain, with the rest looked up from reference TRBV7-8 and TRBJ2-7, is GAGVSQSPRYKVAKRGQDVALRCDPISGHVSLFWYQQALGQGPEFLTYFQNEAQLDKSGLPSDRFFAERPEGSVSTLKIQRTQQEDSAVYLCASSPTGLYSYEQYFGPGTRLTVT.

The chain combines TRBV11-1 with TRBJ2-3; 7 nucleotides line up with TRBD2. Germline V lookup: CDR1 SGHAT, CDR2 FQDESV (reference sequence). Trimming cost V 5 bases and J 4 bases; bases outside gene matches: 6. There are 14 residues in the CDR3. CDR3 nucleotides: TGTGCCAGCAGCAGGACTAGTATATCAGATACGCAGTATTTT. It translates to CASSRTSISDTQYF. Drawing the rest from reference TRBV11-1 and TRBJ2-3, the complete variable domain is EAEVAQSPRYKITEKSQAVAFWCDPISGHATLYWYRQILGQGPELLVQFQDESVVDDSQLPKDRFSAERLKGVDSTLKIQPAELGDSAMYLCASSRTSISDTQYFGPGTRLTVL.

The chain joins TRBV7-6 to TRBJ1-2; D gene uncertain. V lost 4 bases to trimming and J lost 4 bases, with 22 bases between them. The CDR3 has 17 residues. Germline values: CDR1 SGHVS, CDR2 FNYEAQ. The CDR3 is CASSSGSGSSGPYGYTF. CDR3 coding DNA: TGTGCCAGCAGCTCCGGGTCGGGGAGCTCAGGTCCCTATGGCTACACCTTC.

In this sample, this clonotype is medium-sized. The chain is built from TRBV7-9 and TRBJ2-3; 9 nucleotides align to TRBD2. Germline trimming cut 3 bases from V and 3 bases from J; bases unmatched to any gene: 10. Germline V gives CDR1 SEHNR, CDR2 FQNEAQ (reference sequence). The CDR3 has 17 amino acids. CDR3 bases: TGTGCCAGCAGCTTGGGGAGTAGCGGGAGTAGGACAGATACGCAGTATTTT. This encodes CASSLGSSGSRTDTQYF.

The chain uses TRBV4-1 and TRBJ1-4, with 10 nucleotides matching TRBD1. V dropped 1 base and J dropped 8; count of bases not matched to a gene: 7. The CDR3 totals 16 residues. Looked up from germline, CDR1 is MGHRA and CDR2 is YSYEKL. The CDR3 DNA follows: TGCGCCAGCAGCCAAGGCGGACAGGGGGGAGGAGAAAAACTGTTTTTT. This encodes CASSQGGQGGGEKLFF.

The rearrangement uses TRBV7-9 and TRBJ1-4; no clear D. The V gene lost 4 bases and the J gene lost 5 bases, with 17 bases spanning the gap. This CDR3 has 16 residues. Germline CDR1 reads SEHNR; CDR2 reads FQNEAQ (reference sequence). CDR3 amino acids: CASSSPYSVSNEKLFF. The CDR3 nucleotides are TGTGCCAGCAGCTCCCCTTACAGCGTCTCCAATGAAAAACTGTTTTTT.

This clonotype was seen a few times. CDR3 amino acids: CASSPDSVNEQFF. The CDR3 DNA follows: TGCGCCAGCAGTCCTGACAGTGTTAATGAGCAGTTCTTC. The chain uses TRBV10-2 and TRBJ2-1; D perhaps matches TRBD1 (5 bases). V was shortened by 5 bases and J by 7 bases, with 12 bases between the two germline ends. This CDR3 has 13 amino acids. Looked up from germline, CDR1 is WSHSY and CDR2 is SAAADI.

V and J are TRBV9 and TRBJ1-2, with 8 bases fitting TRBD1. CDR1 is SGDLS, CDR2 YYNGEE, per germline. Trimming took 3 bases from V and 5 from J; bases not matched to a gene: 15. This CDR3 has 17 amino acids. The CDR3 sequence is CASSAHPPGQVTYGYTF. The CDR3 coding sequence is TGTGCCAGCAGCGCACACCCCCCGGGACAGGTGACTTATGGCTACACCTTC.

This clonotype was seen more than once but under ten times. The chain links TRBV5-1 to TRBJ2-7; TRBD1 matches at 7 bases. The germline V gene has CDR1 SGHRS and CDR2 YFSETQ. The CDR3 covers 18 residues. V shed 3 bases and J 4 bases; nucleotides not matched to a gene: 19. The CDR3 DNA reads TGCGCCAGCAGCTATTCGCGATACAGGGGATCTGATCGATACGAGCAGTACTTC. Protein sequence: CASSYSRYRGSDRYEQYF. Using reference TRBV5-1 and TRBJ2-7 for the parts outside the CDR3, the full variable domain is KAGVTQTPRYLIKTRGQQVTLSCSPISGHRSVSWYQQTPGQGLQFLFEYFSETQRNKGNFPGRFSGRQFSNSRSEMNVSTLELGDSALYLCASSYSRYRGSDRYEQYFGPGTRLTVT.

V usage is TRBV12-3 or TRBV12-4 and J usage is TRBJ2-1; tentative D call: TRBD2 (5 bases). CDR3 size: 15 residues. V lost 4 bases and J 0 bases, leaving 10 bases between the germline ends. The CDR3 region has the DNA TGTGCCAGCAGTTCGTCAGCGGTCTCCTACAATGAGCAGTTCTTC. Protein sequence: CASSSSAVSYNEQFF.